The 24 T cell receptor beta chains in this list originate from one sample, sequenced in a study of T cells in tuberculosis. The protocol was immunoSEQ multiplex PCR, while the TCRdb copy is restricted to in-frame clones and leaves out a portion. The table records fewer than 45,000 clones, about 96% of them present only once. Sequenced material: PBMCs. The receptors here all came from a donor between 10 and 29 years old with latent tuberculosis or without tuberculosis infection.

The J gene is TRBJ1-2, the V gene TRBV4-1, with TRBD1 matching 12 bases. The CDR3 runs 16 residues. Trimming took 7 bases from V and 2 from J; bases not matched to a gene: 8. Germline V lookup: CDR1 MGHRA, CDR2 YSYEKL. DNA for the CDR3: TGCGCCAGCACCTCCTACGGGACAGGGGGCAACTATGGCTACACCTTC. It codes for CASTSYGTGGNYGYTF.

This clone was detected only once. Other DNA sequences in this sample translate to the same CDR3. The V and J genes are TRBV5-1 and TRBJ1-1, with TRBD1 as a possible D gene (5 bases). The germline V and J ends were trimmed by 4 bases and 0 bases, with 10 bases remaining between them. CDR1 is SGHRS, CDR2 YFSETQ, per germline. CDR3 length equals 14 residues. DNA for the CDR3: TGCGCCAGCAGCCTGGAAGGGGTGAACACTGAAGCTTTCTTT. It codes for CASSLEGVNTEAFF.

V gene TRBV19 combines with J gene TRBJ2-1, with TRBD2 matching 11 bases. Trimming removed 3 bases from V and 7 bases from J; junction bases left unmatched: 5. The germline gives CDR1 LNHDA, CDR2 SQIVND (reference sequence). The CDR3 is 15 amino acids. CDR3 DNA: TGTGCCAGTAGTATCGTCGGACTAGCGGGTAATGAGCAGTTCTTC. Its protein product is CASSIVGLAGNEQFF.

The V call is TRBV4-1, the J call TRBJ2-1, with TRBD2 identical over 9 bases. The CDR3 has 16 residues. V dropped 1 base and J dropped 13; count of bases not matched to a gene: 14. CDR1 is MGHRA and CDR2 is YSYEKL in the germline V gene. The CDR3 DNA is TGCGCCAGCAGCCAAGGGGCGGGGGGGCCGGAGGCTAGCCAGTTCTTC. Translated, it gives CASSQGAGGPEASQFF.

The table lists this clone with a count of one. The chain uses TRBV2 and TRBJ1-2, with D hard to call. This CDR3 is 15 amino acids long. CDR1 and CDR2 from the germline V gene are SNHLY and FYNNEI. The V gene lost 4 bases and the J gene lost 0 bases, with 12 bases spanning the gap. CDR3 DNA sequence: TGTGCCAGCAGTGTTTACCAGGCCGCTAACTATGGCTACACCTTC. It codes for CASSVYQAANYGYTF.

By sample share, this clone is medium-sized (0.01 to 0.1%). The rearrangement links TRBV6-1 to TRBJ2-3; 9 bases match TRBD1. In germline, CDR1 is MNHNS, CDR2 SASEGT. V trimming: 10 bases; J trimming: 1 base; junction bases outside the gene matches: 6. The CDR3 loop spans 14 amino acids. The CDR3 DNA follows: TGTGCCACCATGGACAGGGGACGCACAGATACGCAGTATTTT. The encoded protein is CATMDRGRTDTQYF.

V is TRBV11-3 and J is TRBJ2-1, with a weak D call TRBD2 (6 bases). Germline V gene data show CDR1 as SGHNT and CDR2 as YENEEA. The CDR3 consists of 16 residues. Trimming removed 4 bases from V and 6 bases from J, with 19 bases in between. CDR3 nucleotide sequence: TGTGCCAGCAGCTCCCGAGGAGCGGGCCTCCCCAATGAGCAGTTCTTC. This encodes CASSSRGAGLPNEQFF.

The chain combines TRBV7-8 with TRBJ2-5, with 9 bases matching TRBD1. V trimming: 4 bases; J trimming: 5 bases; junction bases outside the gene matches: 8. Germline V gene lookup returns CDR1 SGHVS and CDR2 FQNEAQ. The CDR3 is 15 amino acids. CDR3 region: CASSSGQGYQETQYF. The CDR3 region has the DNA TGTGCCAGCAGCTCCGGACAGGGGTATCAGGAGACCCAGTACTTC.

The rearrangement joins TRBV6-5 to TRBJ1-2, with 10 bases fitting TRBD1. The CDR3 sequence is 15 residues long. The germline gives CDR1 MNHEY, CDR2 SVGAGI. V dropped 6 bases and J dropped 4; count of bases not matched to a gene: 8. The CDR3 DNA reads TGTGCCAGCAGGAGGGACAGGGGTTTTAGCTATGGCTACACCTTC. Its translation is CASRRDRGFSYGYTF.

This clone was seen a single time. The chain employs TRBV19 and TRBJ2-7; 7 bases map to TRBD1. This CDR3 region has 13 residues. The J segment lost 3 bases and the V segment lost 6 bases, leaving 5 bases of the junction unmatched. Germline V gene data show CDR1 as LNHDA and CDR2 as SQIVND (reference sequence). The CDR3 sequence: CASSSGTDYEQYF. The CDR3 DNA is TGTGCCAGTAGCTCCGGGACAGACTACGAGCAGTACTTC.

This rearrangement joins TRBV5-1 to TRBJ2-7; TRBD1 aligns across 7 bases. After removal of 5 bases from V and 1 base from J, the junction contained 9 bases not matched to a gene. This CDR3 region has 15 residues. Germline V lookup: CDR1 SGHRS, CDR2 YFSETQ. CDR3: CASSSRGQLSYEQYF. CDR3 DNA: TGCGCCAGCAGTTCGAGGGGACAGCTATCCTACGAGCAGTACTTC.

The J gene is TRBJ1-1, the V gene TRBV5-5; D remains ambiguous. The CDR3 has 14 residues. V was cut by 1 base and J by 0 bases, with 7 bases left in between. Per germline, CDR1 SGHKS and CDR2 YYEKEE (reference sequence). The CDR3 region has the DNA TGTGCCAGCAGCTTGAGAGTACTGAACACTGAAGCTTTCTTT. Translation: CASSLRVLNTEAFF.

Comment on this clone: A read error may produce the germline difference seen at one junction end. CDR3 nucleotides: TGCGCCAGCAGCTTGGTGGGGGCGGGGGGGCGCCCCCTGTTT. Translated, it gives CASSLVGAGGRPLF. V and J are TRBV5-1 and TRBJ1-1, with D perhaps matching TRBD1 (6 bases). This CDR3 contains 14 residues. Germline V lookup: CDR1 SGHRS, CDR2 YFSETQ.

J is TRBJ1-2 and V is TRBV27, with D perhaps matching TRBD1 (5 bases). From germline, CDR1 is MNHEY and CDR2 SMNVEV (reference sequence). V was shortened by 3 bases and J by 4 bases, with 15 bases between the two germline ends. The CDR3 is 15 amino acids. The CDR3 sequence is CASSLGPSSGYGYTF. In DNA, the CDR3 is TGTGCCAGCAGTTTGGGGCCCTCTTCGGGCTATGGCTACACCTTC.

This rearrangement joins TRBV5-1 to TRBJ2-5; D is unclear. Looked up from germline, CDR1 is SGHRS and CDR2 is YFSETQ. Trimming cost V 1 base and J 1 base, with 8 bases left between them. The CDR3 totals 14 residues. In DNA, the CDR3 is TGCGCCAGCAGCTTGAAGCCTATCCAAGAGACCCAGTACTTC. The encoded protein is CASSLKPIQETQYF.

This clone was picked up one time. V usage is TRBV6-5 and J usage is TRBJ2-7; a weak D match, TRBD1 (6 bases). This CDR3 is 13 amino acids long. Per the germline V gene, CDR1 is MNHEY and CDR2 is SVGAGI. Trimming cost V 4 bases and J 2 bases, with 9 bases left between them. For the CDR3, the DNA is TGTGCCAGCAGTTCGGACAGACCCTACGAGCAGTACTTC. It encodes CASSSDRPYEQYF.

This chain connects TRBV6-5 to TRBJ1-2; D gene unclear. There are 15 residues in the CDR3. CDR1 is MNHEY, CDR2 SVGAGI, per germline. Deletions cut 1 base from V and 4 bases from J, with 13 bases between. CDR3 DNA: TGTGCCAGCAGTTACTTGACGGACTCGTTCTATGGCTACACCTTC. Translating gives CASSYLTDSFYGYTF.

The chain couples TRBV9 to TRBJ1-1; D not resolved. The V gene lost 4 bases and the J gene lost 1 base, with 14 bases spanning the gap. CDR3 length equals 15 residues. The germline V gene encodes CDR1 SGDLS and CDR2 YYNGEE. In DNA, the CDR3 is TGTGCCAGCAGCCCCTTTGTGGGCAGGAACACTGAAGCTTTCTTT. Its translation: CASSPFVGRNTEAFF.

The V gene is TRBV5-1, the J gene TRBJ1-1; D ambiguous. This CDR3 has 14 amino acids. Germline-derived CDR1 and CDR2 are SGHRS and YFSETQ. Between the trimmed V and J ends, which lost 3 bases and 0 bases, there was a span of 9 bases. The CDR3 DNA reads TGCGCCAGCAGCTCAAAATCCATGAACACTGAAGCTTTCTTT. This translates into CASSSKSMNTEAFF.

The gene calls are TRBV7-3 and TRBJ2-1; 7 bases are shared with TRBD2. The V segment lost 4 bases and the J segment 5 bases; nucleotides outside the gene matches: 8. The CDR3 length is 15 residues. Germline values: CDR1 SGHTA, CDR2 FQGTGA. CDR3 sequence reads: CASSSEPAGNNEQFF. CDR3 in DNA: TGTGCCAGCAGCTCCGAGCCAGCGGGGAACAATGAGCAGTTCTTC.

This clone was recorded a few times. CDR3 sequence reads: CASLSGRTSYNEQFF. As DNA, the CDR3 is TGTGCCAGCCTTAGCGGGAGAACGTCCTACAATGAGCAGTTCTTC. The chain combines TRBV7-9 with TRBJ2-1; 9 bases match TRBD2. From germline, CDR1 is SEHNR and CDR2 FQNEAQ (reference sequence). The V gene end was trimmed by 8 bases and the J gene end by 1 base; junction bases not matched to a gene: 6. The CDR3 extends over 15 amino acids. The whole variable domain, remainder taken from reference TRBV7-9 and TRBJ2-1, is DTGVSQNPRHKITKRGQNVTFRCDPISEHNRLYWYRQTLGQGPEFLTYFQNEAQLEKSRLLSDRFSAERPKGSFSTLEIQRTEQGDSAMYLCASLSGRTSYNEQFFGPGTRLTVL.

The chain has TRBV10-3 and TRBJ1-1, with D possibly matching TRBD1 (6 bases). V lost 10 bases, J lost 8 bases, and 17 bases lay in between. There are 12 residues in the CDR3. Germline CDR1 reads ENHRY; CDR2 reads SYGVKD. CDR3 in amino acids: CANSPDSVEAFF. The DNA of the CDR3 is TGTGCCAACTCACCGGACAGCGTAGAAGCTTTCTTT.

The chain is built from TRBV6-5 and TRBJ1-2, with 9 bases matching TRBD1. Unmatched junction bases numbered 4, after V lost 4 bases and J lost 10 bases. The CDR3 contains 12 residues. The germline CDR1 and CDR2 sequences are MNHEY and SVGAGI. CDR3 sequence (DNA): TGTGCCAGCAGTTCCCGGGACAGGGACTACACCTTC. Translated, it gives CASSSRDRDYTF.

The DNA for the CDR3 is TGTGCCAGCAGGAGGGGGCCCGGGGAGCTGTTTTTT. Translation: CASRRGPGELFF. This sequence joins TRBV6-5 and TRBJ2-2; 7 bases align to TRBD1. The V gene end was trimmed by 6 bases and the J gene end by 6 bases; junction bases not matched to a gene: 1. Looked up from germline, CDR1 is MNHEY and CDR2 is SVGAGI. This CDR3 comprises 12 residues.